This TCR beta chain emerged from a study of T cells in women clearing cervical HPV infection. Study at large: Blood came at first lesion visit for cases, post-clearance for controls.

In the case of this clone: Antigen specificity is unknown. Read coverage stops 3 residues before the CDR3 terminus; the germline J gene supplies the remainder.

Findings and caveats of the study: CIN3+ cases had significantly higher TCR repertoire richness than controls, but evenness did not differ.

Germline V gene data show CDR1 as DFQATT and CDR2 as SNEGSKA (reference sequence). This CDR3 spans 13 amino acids. Trimming removed 5 bases from V and 4 bases from J, with 14 bases in between. Libraries were prepared by immunoSEQ multiplex PCR; TCRdb keeps only in-frame clonotypes and omits some of them. Its table lists 30,000 to 40,000 clones. The clonotype comes from a woman aged 18 to 69 with a cervical HPV16 infection that either progressed to CIN3+ or cleared (not recorded which). The sequencing sample was made of blood buffy coat. The chain recombines TRBV20-1 with TRBJ1-2, with D possibly being TRBD1 (5 bases). The DNA read from the CDR3 is TGCAGTGCTTACGGGGGGATGGGCTATGGC. Translating it yields CSAYGGMGYG. The entire CDR3 reads CSAYGGMGYGYTF.